The 21 T cell receptor beta chains in this list originate from one sample, sequenced in a study of neurological immune-mediated disorders. MiXCR, applied by TCRdb to the 5' RACE reads, yields one record per CDR3 protein. The sample lists 95,000 to 110,000 distinct CDR3 sequences; 11% were seen once. Time point reported: longitudinal time-point 3. Sequenced material: PBMCs. These receptors came from a female donor with HTLV-1-associated myelopathy (HAM/TSP).

This clonotype was picked up many times. The J gene is TRBJ1-1, the V gene TRBV4-3, with 11 bases identical to TRBD1. There are 15 residues in the CDR3. Germline V gene lookup returns CDR1 LGHNA and CDR2 YSLEER. Unmatched junction bases numbered 5, after V lost 2 bases and J lost 6 bases. The DNA for the CDR3 is TGCGCCAGCAGCCAACATCGGGACAGGGGGGCTGAAGCTTTCTTT. This gives the protein CASSQHRDRGAEAFF.

This clonotype showed up many times. The chain recombines TRBV29-1 with TRBJ2-7; 7 nucleotides agree with TRBD2. CDR1 is SQVTM and CDR2 is ANQGSEA in the germline V gene. There are 12 residues in the CDR3. V shed 4 bases, J shed 5 bases, and the junction held 5 bases outside the gene matches. The CDR3: CSVVGGVHEQYF. CDR3 in DNA: TGCAGCGTTGTGGGAGGGGTACACGAGCAGTACTTC.

The chain employs TRBV20-1 and TRBJ2-6, with 7 bases aligning to TRBD1. The CDR3 sequence is 14 residues long. The V gene end was trimmed by 6 bases and the J gene end by 4 bases; junction bases not matched to a gene: 6. CDR1 is DFQATT, CDR2 SNEGSKA, per germline (reference sequence). CDR3 sequence: CSANRGSGANVLTF. CDR3 bases: TGCAGTGCAAACAGGGGATCCGGGGCCAACGTCCTGACTTTC.

Ten or more counts support this clonotype. The rearrangement joins TRBV28 to TRBJ2-5; 9 positions match TRBD2. The CDR3 is 14 residues long. Germline values: CDR1 MDHEN, CDR2 SYDVKM. V gave up 8 bases and J gave up 5 bases; unmatched junction bases: 9. The CDR3 coding sequence is TGTGCCAGCGGATTGGCGGGGGGGTGGGAGACCCAGTACTTC. Protein: CASGLAGGWETQYF. Variable domain in full (rest from reference TRBV28 and TRBJ2-5): DVKVTQSSRYLVKRTGEKVFLECVQDMDHENMFWYRQDPGLGLRLIYFSYDVKMKEKGDIPEGYSVSREKKERFSLILESASTNQTSMYLCASGLAGGWETQYFGPGTRLLVL.

This clonotype turned up a few times. The chain carries TRBV30 and TRBJ1-5, with no clear D. Germline CDR1 reads GTSNPN; CDR2 reads SVGIG (reference sequence). The CDR3 contains 14 residues. With 0 bases removed from V and 2 bases from J, the gap between germline ends came to 8 bases. CDR3 bases: TGTGCCTGGAGTGTAGGTCACGGCAATCAGCCCCAGCATTTT. Translation gives CAWSVGHGNQPQHF. The full variable domain, completed using reference TRBV30 and TRBJ1-5, is SQTIHQWPATLVQPVGSPLSLECTVEGTSNPNLYWYRQAAGRGLQLLFYSVGIGQISSEVPQNLSASRPQDRQFILSSKKLLLSDSGFYLCAWSVGHGNQPQHFGDGTRLSIL.

At least ten counts were recorded for this clonotype. The chain recombines TRBV12-5 with TRBJ2-3; no clear D. Trimming took off 1 base at V and 4 bases at J, with 9 bases between the two ends. The CDR3 runs 14 residues. CDR1 LGHNT and CDR2 FRNRAP come from the germline V gene. DNA for the CDR3: TGTGCTAGTGGTTTGGCCTACTCAGCAGATACGCAGTATTTT. This sequence encodes CASGLAYSADTQYF.

In this sample, this clonotype turned up many times. The rearrangement uses TRBV7-8 and TRBJ2-1; D remains unclear. V lost 5 bases to trimming and J lost 4 bases, with 9 bases between them. The CDR3 totals 13 residues. CDR1 is SGHVS, CDR2 FQNEAQ, per germline. The CDR3 sequence is CASSDGVYNEQFF. The CDR3 nucleotides are TGTGCCAGCAGCGATGGGGTTTACAATGAGCAGTTCTTC. The variable domain in full, completed from reference TRBV7-8 and TRBJ2-1, reads GAGVSQSPRYKVAKRGQDVALRCDPISGHVSLFWYQQALGQGPEFLTYFQNEAQLDKSGLPSDRFFAERPEGSVSTLKIQRTQQEDSAVYLCASSDGVYNEQFFGPGTRLTVL.

Worth noting for this clonotype: A clone one base away is much larger, so this may be a read error. V gene TRBV10-1 combines with J gene TRBJ2-3; D perhaps matches TRBD2 (7 bases). Germline CDR1 WNHNN, CDR2 SYGVQD (reference sequence). The germline V and J ends were trimmed by 6 bases and 3 bases, with 16 bases remaining between them. The CDR3 has 15 amino acids. CDR3 protein: CASSAAGARTDTQYF. The CDR3 DNA is TGCGCCAGCAGCGCCGCGGGGGCTAGAACAGATACGCAGTATTTT.

The rearrangement joins TRBV20-1 to TRBJ2-7, with 10 bases lining up with TRBD1. Trimming at V came to 4 bases and at J to 9 bases, leaving 12 bases not matched to a gene. Per the germline V gene, CDR1 is DFQATT and CDR2 is SNEGSKA (reference sequence). CDR3 length: 14 amino acids. CDR3 coding DNA: TGCAGTGCTATCCCCGGGACAGGGGATTCAAGGCAGTACTTC. It specifies CSAIPGTGDSRQYF.

This clonotype showed up many times. The genes are TRBV7-6 and TRBJ1-1; 7 bases line up with TRBD1. V trimming: 1 base; J trimming: 1 base; junction bases outside the gene matches: 0. The germline V gene has CDR1 SGHVS and CDR2 FNYEAQ. CDR3 length: 14 residues. The CDR3 DNA is TGTGCCAGCAGCTTAGACAGGGGGAACACTGAAGCTTTCTTT. Its translation: CASSLDRGNTEAFF. The full variable domain, rest sourced from reference TRBV7-6 and TRBJ1-1, is GAGVSQSPRYKVTKRGQDVALRCDPISGHVSLYWYRQALGQGPEFLTYFNYEAQQDKSGLPNDRFSAERPEGSISTLTIQRTEQRDSAMYRCASSLDRGNTEAFFGQGTRLTVV.

In the case of this clonotype: The junction departs from germline at one end; a sequencing error may be responsible. The rearrangement joins TRBV5-1 to TRBJ2-5, with TRBD2 matching 8 bases. The CDR3 loop spans 14 amino acids. Germline CDR1 reads SGHRS; CDR2 reads YFSETQ. CDR3 DNA: TGCGCCAGAAGCTTGGCGGGGGGACAAGAGACCCAGTACTTC. This encodes CARSLAGGQETQYF. The full variable domain, completed using reference TRBV5-1 and TRBJ2-5, is KAGVTQTPRYLIKTRGQQVTLSCSPISGHRSVSWYQQTPGQGLQFLFEYFSETQRNKGNFPGRFSGRQFSNSRSEMNVSTLELGDSALYLCARSLAGGQETQYFGPGTRLLVL.

This clonotype was recorded many times. The rearrangement joins TRBV5-1 to TRBJ1-5, with a possible D match to TRBD1 (5 bases). CDR1 and CDR2 (germline): SGHRS, YFSETQ. The CDR3 consists of 14 residues. V lost 0 bases to trimming and J lost 6 bases, with 10 bases between them. The CDR3 bases are TGCGCCAGCAGCTTGGCCGGGGGACCTCAGCCCCAGCATTTT. This encodes CASSLAGGPQPQHF.

Points on this clonotype: One junction end disagrees with the germline gene, perhaps due to a read error. The rearrangement joins TRBV5-1 to TRBJ2-7; tentatively, D is TRBD1 (6 bases). Looked up from germline, CDR1 is SGHRS and CDR2 is YFSETQ. This CDR3 region has 19 residues. The CDR3 is CASSLTPGIGGSSSYEQYF. DNA for the CDR3: TGCGCTAGCAGCCTAACCCCCGGGATAGGGGGATCGAGCTCCTACGAGCAGTACTTC.

This clonotype was seen ten or more times. This chain links TRBV20-1 with TRBJ2-3; 7 bases map to TRBD1. Germline values: CDR1 DFQATT, CDR2 SNEGSKA (reference sequence). Trimming at V came to 3 bases and at J to 2 bases, leaving 8 bases not matched to a gene. CDR3 size: 15 residues. The CDR3 DNA is TGCAGTGCTAGTACAGGGGTGATGGACACAGATACGCAGTATTTT. Amino acids: CSASTGVMDTDTQYF.

This clonotype was found a few times. The V gene is TRBV11-2, the J gene TRBJ2-1, with TRBD2 as a possible D gene (5 bases). In germline, CDR1 is SGHAT, CDR2 FQNNGV. The V and J ends lost 3 bases and 5 bases respectively, with 17 bases between them. This CDR3 is 16 amino acids long. DNA of the CDR3: TGTGCCAGCAGCTTCATAGTGGCGACTAAGAACAATGAGCAGTTCTTC. Encoded protein: CASSFIVATKNNEQFF.

This clonotype was seen ten or more times. The rearrangement uses TRBV20-1 and TRBJ2-5; 12 bases are shared with TRBD2. The CDR3 length is 19 residues. Germline V lookup: CDR1 DFQATT, CDR2 SNEGSKA (reference sequence). The junction had 21 bases not matched to a gene; V was cut back by 5 bases and J by 5 bases. The CDR3 here is CSAVLLAGGLNLPGETQYF. CDR3 coding DNA: TGCAGTGCTGTCCTACTAGCGGGGGGCCTAAACTTACCAGGCGAGACCCAGTACTTC.

This clonotype was picked up many times. The chain has TRBV5-1 and TRBJ1-1; 7 bases match TRBD1. V shed 0 bases and J 0 bases; nucleotides not matched to a gene: 2. From germline, CDR1 is SGHRS and CDR2 YFSETQ. CDR3 length equals 15 residues. This chain's CDR3 is CASSLGQGMNTEAFF. CDR3 DNA sequence: TGCGCCAGCAGCTTGGGACAGGGCATGAACACTGAAGCTTTCTTT.

This clonotype was seen at least ten times. V gene TRBV20-1 combines with J gene TRBJ1-2, with D possibly TRBD1 on 5 matching bases. Germline lookup yields CDR1 DFQATT and CDR2 SNEGSKA (reference sequence). This CDR3 is 15 amino acids long. V was pared by 0 bases and J by 0 bases, with 11 bases between. The CDR3 spells CSARDWAGTNYGYTF. CDR3 nucleotides: TGCAGTGCTAGAGATTGGGCAGGGACTAACTATGGCTACACCTTC.

In this sample, this clonotype turned up many times. This chain links TRBV5-1 with TRBJ2-3; D is undetermined. The CDR3 is 14 residues long. CDR1 is SGHRS, CDR2 YFSETQ, per germline. V was shortened by 0 bases and J by 0 bases, with 5 bases between the two germline ends. The CDR3 DNA follows: TGCGCCAGCAGCTTGGAGGTGAGCACAGATACGCAGTATTTT. This sequence encodes CASSLEVSTDTQYF.

This clonotype was counted at least ten times. This chain connects TRBV11-2 to TRBJ2-2; a weak D match, TRBD2 (7 bases). The V gene's germline CDR1 is SGHAT and CDR2 FQNNGV. Trimming took 5 bases from V and 6 from J, leaving 13 bases between them. The CDR3 loop spans 14 amino acids. CDR3 sequence: CASSPRGAPGELFF. The CDR3 DNA is TGTGCCAGCAGCCCCCGGGGGGCCCCCGGGGAGCTGTTTTTT.

This clonotype was seen repeatedly, ten times or more. This rearrangement joins TRBV4-2 to TRBJ2-3; a weak D match, TRBD1 (6 bases). V lost 4 bases to trimming and J lost 1 base, with 18 bases between them. This CDR3 spans 17 amino acids. The germline gives CDR1 LGHNA, CDR2 YNFKEQ. CDR3 protein: CASSPSNPGARTDTQYF. CDR3 bases: TGTGCCAGCAGCCCCTCGAACCCAGGGGCGCGCACAGATACGCAGTATTTT.